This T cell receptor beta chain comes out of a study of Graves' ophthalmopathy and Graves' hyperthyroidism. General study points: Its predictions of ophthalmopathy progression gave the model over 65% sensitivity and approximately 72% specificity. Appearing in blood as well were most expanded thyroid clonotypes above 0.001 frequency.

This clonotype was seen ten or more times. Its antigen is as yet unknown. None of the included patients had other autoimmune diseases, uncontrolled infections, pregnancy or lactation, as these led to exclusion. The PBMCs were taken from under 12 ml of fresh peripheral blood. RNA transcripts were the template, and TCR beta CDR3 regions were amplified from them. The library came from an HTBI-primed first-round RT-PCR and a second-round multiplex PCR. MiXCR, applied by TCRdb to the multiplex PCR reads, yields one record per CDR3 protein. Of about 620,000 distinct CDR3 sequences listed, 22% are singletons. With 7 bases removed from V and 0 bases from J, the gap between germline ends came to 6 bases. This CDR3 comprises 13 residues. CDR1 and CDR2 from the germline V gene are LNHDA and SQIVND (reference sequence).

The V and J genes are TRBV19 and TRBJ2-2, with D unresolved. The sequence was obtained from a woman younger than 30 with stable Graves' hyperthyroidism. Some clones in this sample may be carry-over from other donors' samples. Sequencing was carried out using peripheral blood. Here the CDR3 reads CASNRPNTGELFF. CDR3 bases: TGTGCCAGTAATCGACCGAACACCGGGGAGCTGTTTTTT. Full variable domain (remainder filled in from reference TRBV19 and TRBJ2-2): DGGITQSPKYLFRKEGQNVTLSCEQNLNHDAMYWYRQDPGQGLRLIYYSQIVNDFQKGDIAEGYSVSREKKESFPLTVTSAQKNPTAFYLCASNRPNTGELFFGEGSRLTVL.